This T cell receptor (beta chain) was captured in a study of T cell clones after liver transplantation. Across the study: TCRbeta sequencing after a pre-transplant mixed lymphocyte reaction identified graft-donor-reactive clones, later tracked in post-transplant blood. Subjects received no induction therapy and standard immunosuppression until randomization at 12-24 months post-transplant. Tolerant meant at least one year fully off immunosuppression without liver enzymes above twice normal. The study's findings and limits: Rather than being deleted, graft donor-reactive T cells may have moved into the graft.

This CDR3 is built from 16 residues. Trimming removed 0 bases at V and 0 bases at J, with 11 bases between. Germline values: CDR1 MNHEY, CDR2 SMNVEV (reference sequence). The method was immunoSEQ multiplex PCR; TCRdb's version includes in-frame clones alone and lacks a portion of them. The sample carries about 45,000 clones, about 86% recorded once. Worth noting for this clone: Antigen: not known.

The source was CD4+ T cells from blood, collected 24 months after liver transplant. The TCR originated in a human patient who received a liver transplant. Some of the T cells may derive from the graft donor. The rearrangement uses TRBV27 and TRBJ1-2; no definite D call. The CDR3 DNA follows: TGTGCCAGCAGTTTATCCGAGGCACAGACTAACTATGGCTACACCTTC. The encoded protein is CASSLSEAQTNYGYTF.